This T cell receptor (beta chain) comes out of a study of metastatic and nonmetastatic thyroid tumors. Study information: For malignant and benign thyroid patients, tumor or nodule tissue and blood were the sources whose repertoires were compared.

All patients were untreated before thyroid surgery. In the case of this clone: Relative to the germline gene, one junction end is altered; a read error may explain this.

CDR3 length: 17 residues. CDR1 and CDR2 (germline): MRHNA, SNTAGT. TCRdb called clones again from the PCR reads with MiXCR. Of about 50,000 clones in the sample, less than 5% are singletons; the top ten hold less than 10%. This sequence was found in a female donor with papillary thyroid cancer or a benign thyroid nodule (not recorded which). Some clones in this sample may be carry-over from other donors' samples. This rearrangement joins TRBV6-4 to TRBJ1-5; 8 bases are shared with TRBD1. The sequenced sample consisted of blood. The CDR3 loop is CARSAPEGQVINQPQHF. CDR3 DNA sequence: TGTGCCCGCAGTGCCCCCGAGGGACAGGTTATCAATCAGCCCCAGCATTTT.